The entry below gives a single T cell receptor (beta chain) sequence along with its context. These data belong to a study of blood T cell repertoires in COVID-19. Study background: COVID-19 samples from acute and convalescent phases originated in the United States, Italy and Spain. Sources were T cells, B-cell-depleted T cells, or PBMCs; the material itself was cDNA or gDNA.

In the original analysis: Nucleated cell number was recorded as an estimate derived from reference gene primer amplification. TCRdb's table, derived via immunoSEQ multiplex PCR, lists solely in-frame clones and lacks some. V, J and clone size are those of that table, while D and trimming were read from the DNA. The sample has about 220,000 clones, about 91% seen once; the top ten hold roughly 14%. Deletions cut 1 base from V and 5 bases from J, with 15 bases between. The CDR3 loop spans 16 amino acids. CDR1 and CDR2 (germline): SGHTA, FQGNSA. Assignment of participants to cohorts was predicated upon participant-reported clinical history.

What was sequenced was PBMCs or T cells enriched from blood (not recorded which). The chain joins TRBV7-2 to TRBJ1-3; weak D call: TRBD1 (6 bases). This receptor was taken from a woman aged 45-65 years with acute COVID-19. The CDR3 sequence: CASSLGGGGNRNTIYF. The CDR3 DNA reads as TGTGCCAGCAGCTTAGGGGGAGGGGGTAATCGAAACACCATATATTTT.